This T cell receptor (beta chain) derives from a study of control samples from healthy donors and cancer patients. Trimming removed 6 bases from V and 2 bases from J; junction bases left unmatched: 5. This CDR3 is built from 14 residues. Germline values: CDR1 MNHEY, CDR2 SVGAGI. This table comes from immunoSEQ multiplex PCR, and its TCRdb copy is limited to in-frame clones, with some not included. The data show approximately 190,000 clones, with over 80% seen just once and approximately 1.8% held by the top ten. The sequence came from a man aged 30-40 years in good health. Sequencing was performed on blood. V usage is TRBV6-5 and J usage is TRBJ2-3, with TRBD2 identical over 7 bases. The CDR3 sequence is CASSPGTNTDTQYF. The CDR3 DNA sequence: TGTGCCAGCAGCCCCGGGACTAACACAGATACGCAGTATTTT.